A selection of T cell receptor beta chains follows, all from one sample in a study of cytomegalovirus exposure and HLA in healthy donors. TCRdb's copy holds only in-frame clones and misses some; the assay was immunoSEQ multiplex PCR. This table holds some 120,000 clones, 83% found once. Sequenced material: PBMCs. Every receptor here comes from a middle-aged woman in good health and CMV-seropositive. Both conserved end residues are part of each CDR3. Fields, in order: J gene, D gene, clone size, V gene, CDR3 DNA, CDR3 protein. D genes are given only for firm matches. Where a row states a size, it is once, few, many or the class of an expanded clone; other rows omit it.

TRBJ1-1 NA NA TRBV28 TGTGCCAGCAGGTTGGGGGGAAACACTGAAGCTTTCTTT CASRLGGNTEAFF
TRBJ1-1 NA NA TRBV4-2 TGTGCCAGCAGCCAAATTTTGGGGAGGGGAACTGAAGCTTTCTTT CASSQILGRGTEAFF
TRBJ1-1 NA NA TRBV19 TGTGCCAGTAGTTACGGGGGATTAAACACTGAAGCTTTCTTT CASSYGGLNTEAFF
TRBJ2-7 TRBD1 NA TRBV5-6 TGTGCCAGCAGCTCCTGGACAGGGGGCGTACCCTACGAGCAGTACTTC CASSSWTGGVPYEQYF
TRBJ2-6 NA once TRBV7-9 TGTGCCAGCAGCTTAGGCGGCTCTGGGGCCAACGTCCTGACTTTC CASSLGGSGANVLTF
TRBJ1-1 TRBD1 NA TRBV6-5 TGTGCCAGCAGTAGGGGGCTTGGAGCTTTCTTT CASSRGLGAFF
TRBJ2-3 NA NA TRBV21-1 TGTGCCAGCAGCAAAGCTCCAGGACAGATCTTAGATACGCAGTATTTT CASSKAPGQILDTQYF
TRBJ1-5 NA NA TRBV28 TGTGCCAGCAAATTATTAGGGGGCAATCAGCCCCAGCATTTT CASKLLGGNQPQHF
TRBJ2-3 TRBD2 NA TRBV29-1 TGCAGCGTTGGCTATAGCGGGAGGGGGGGAGATACGCAGTATTTT CSVGYSGRGGDTQYF
TRBJ1-5 NA NA TRBV25-1 TGTGCCAGCAGTGAATCAGGGGACCCCCAGCATTTT CASSESGDPQHF
TRBJ1-1 TRBD1 NA TRBV4-3 TGCGCCAGCAGCCAAACCACAGGGGGCGGCACTGAAGCTTTCTTT CASSQTTGGGTEAFF
TRBJ2-3 NA few TRBV10-1 TGCGCCAGCAGTGGACAGTCAACAGATACGCAGTATTTT CASSGQSTDTQYF
TRBJ1-1 NA NA TRBV6-5 TGTGCCAGCCGCGGGGGGCTCGGCACTGAAGCTTTCTTT CASRGGLGTEAFF
TRBJ1-5 NA NA TRBV28 TGTGCCAGCACCGGCGGTAGCAATCAGCCCCAGCATTTT CASTGGSNQPQHF
TRBJ2-7 TRBD1 once TRBV29-1 TGCAGCGTTGACGAGACAGGGGGACTTCTTTCTCTCTCCTACGAGCAGTACTTC CSVDETGGLLSLSYEQYF
TRBJ1-5 NA NA TRBV10-2 TGCGCCAGCAGTGAAATCAGGGTTAGCAATCAGCCCCAGCATTTT CASSEIRVSNQPQHF
TRBJ1-3 NA NA TRBV10-3 TGTGCCATCCCAGGGCCTGGAAACACCATATATTTT CAIPGPGNTIYF
TRBJ1-2 NA NA TRBV15 TGTGCCACCAGCGGCAGGCCTAACTATGGCTACACCTTC CATSGRPNYGYTF
TRBJ2-5 NA NA TRBV12-5 TGTGCTAGTGGTTTGTCAGGGGTAGAGACCCAGTACTTC CASGLSGVETQYF
TRBJ2-3 TRBD2 NA TRBV10-1 TGCGCCAGCAGTGAGATCTCCGCGGGAGGCACAGATACGCAGTATTTT CASSEISAGGTDTQYF
TRBJ2-7 NA NA TRBV6-5 TGTGCCAGCAGTCCACACGCGGGGAACGAGCAGTACTTC CASSPHAGNEQYF
TRBJ2-3 NA NA TRBV11-2 TGTGCCAGCAGCTTAATCGTCAGGACTCCGAAGTACGGCGGTACGCAGTATTTT CASSLIVRTPKYGGTQYF
TRBJ1-3 NA NA TRBV7-9 TGTGCCAGCAGCTTAAGCGTGGGACAAAGCTCTGGAAACACCATATATTTT CASSLSVGQSSGNTIYF
TRBJ2-5 NA NA TRBV7-2 TGTGCCAGCAGCCTTCCAGGGGGGTGGGGGGAGACCCAGTACTTC CASSLPGGWGETQYF
TRBJ1-5 TRBD1 few TRBV28 TGTGCCAGCAGCACGACAGGGGCGAATCAGCCCCAGCATTTT CASSTTGANQPQHF
TRBJ2-7 NA NA TRBV6-5 TGTGCCAGCAGTTCCGCAGGGCGGGACTACGAGCAGTACTTC CASSSAGRDYEQYF
TRBJ1-1 NA NA TRBV5-5 TGTGCCAGCAGCTTTCTCCCAGGGGACGTGGCCACTGAAGCTTTCTTT CASSFLPGDVATEAFF
TRBJ2-7 TRBD2 NA TRBV9 TGTGCCAGCAGCGTAGGGGGTGTTAGCGGGAGGGCCGGGTACGAGCAGTACTTC CASSVGGVSGRAGYEQYF
TRBJ2-1 NA NA TRBV7-2 TGTGCCAGCAGTCATGGGGGCAGCTACAATGAGCAGTTCTTC CASSHGGSYNEQFF
TRBJ2-7 NA NA TRBV11-2 TGTGCCAGCAGCACCTTCGGCGGGAAGACTGCCTACGAGCAGTACTTC CASSTFGGKTAYEQYF
TRBJ1-1 NA NA TRBV5-6 TGTGCCAGCAGCTTGGATCAGGGAAGCACTGAAGCTTTCTTT CASSLDQGSTEAFF
TRBJ2-5 TRBD2 once TRBV14 TGTGCCAGCAGCTTGCGTGGCGGGAGGCGTTACGAGACCCAGTACTTC CASSLRGGRRYETQYF
TRBJ2-3 TRBD2 NA TRBV19 TGTGCCAGTAGGGGAACGGGACTAGCGGGAGGGCCATTCTCAGATACGCAGTATTTT CASRGTGLAGGPFSDTQYF
TRBJ2-4 TRBD1 NA TRBV4-1 TGCGCCAGCAGCCGAGGACAGGGGGCGTCTGGCAAAAACATTCAGTACTTC CASSRGQGASGKNIQYF
TRBJ1-1 TRBD1 NA TRBV5-5 TGTGCCAGCAGCTTTACAGGGGGCATAACTGAAGCTTTCTTT CASSFTGGITEAFF
TRBJ2-7 NA NA TRBV7-3 TGTGCCAGCAGCTCCTCCCCGCTATACGAGCAGTACTTC CASSSSPLYEQYF
TRBJ2-2 TRBD2 NA TRBV27 TGTGCCAGCAGTTTGCGGCGGGGGTACACCGGGGAGCTGTTTTTT CASSLRRGYTGELFF
TRBJ2-3 TRBD2 NA TRBV19 TGTGCCAGTAGTCCCGAGCGGGAGGTGGCAGATACGCAGTATTTT CASSPEREVADTQYF
TRBJ2-7 NA NA TRBV15 TGTGCCACCAGCAGAGAGGGGAGTCTACCTCAAGGCGAGCAGTACTTC CATSREGSLPQGEQYF
TRBJ1-2 TRBD1 NA TRBV4-3 TGCGCCAGCAGCCAAGTCCCGGGACAGGGAGCCTACACCTTC CASSQVPGQGAYTF